This T cell receptor (beta chain) was documented in a study of vaccination and CD4 T cells after COVID-19. CDR3 length: 11 residues. V was cut by 7 bases and J by 5 bases, with 11 bases left in between. Germline CDR1 reads SQVTM; CDR2 reads ANQGSEA. Study results and limitations: Median SARS-CoV-2-reactive clonotypes rose from approximately 23 to 38, not significantly.

Noted treatment: roughly 11-day PBMC culture with coronavirus spike peptide pools or control peptides (ViraFEST assay). After being plated at two million per well, PBMCs were cultured with 9.5 to 10 IU/ml IL-2 and 10 ug/ml peptide pools. Scientists ran DNA taken from cultured CD4+ T cells through the Oncomine TCR Beta short-read assay for sequencing. TCRdb independently ran MiXCR on the PCR reads; one entry per CDR3 protein. This sample has 9,000 to 13,000 distinct CDR3 sequences, with approximately 25% found just once. This clonotype was counted a few times. Its antigen is not known. This chain joins TRBV29-1 and TRBJ1-2; D might be TRBD1 (5 bases). The sample here was CD4+ T cells from blood, cultured in vitro, taken after SARS-CoV-2 vaccination. The receptor was derived from a human donor who had recovered from COVID-19. As DNA, the CDR3 is TGCAGCGCCGCGGAGGGGTATGGCTACACCTTC. The encoded protein is CSAAEGYGYTF.